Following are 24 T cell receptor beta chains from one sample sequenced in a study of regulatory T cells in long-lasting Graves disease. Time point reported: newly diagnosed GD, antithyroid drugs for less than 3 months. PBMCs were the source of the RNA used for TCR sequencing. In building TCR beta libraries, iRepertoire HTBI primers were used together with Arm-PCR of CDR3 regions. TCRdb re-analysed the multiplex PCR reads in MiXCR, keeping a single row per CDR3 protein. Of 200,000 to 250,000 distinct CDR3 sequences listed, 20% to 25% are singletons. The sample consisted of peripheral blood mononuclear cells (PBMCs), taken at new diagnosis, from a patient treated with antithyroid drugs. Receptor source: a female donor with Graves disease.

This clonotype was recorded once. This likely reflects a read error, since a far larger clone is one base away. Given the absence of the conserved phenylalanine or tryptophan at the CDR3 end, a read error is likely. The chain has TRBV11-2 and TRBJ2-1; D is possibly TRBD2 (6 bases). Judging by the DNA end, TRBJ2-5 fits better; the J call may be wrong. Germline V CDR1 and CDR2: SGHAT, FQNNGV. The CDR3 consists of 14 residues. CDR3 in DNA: TGTGCCAGCAGCTTAGGAGGAGGGTACGAGACCCAGTACCTC. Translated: CASSLGGGYETQYL.

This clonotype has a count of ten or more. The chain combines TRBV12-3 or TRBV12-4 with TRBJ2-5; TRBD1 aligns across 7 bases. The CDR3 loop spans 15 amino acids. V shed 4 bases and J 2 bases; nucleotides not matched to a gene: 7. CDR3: CASSSGTEPQETQYF. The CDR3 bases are TGTGCCAGCAGTTCCGGGACAGAACCACAAGAGACCCAGTACTTC.

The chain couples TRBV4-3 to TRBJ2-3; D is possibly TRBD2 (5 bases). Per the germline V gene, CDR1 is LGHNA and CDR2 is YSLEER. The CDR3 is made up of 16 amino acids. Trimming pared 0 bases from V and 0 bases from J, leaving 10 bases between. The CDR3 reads CASSQEGGFSTDTQYF. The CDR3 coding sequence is TGCGCCAGCAGCCAAGAAGGCGGGTTTAGCACAGATACGCAGTATTTT.

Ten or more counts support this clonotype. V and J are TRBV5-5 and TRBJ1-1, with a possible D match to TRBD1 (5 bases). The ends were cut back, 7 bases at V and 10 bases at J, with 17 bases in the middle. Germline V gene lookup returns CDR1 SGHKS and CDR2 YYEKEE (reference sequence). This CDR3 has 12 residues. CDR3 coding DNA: TGTGCCAGCGATCTTCAGCCAGGGCCAGCTTTCTTT. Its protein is CASDLQPGPAFF.

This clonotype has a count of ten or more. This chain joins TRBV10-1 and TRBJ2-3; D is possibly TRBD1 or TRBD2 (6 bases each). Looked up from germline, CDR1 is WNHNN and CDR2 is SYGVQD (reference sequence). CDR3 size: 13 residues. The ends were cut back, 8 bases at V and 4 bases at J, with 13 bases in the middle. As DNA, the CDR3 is TGCGCCAGCGCTGGAGGGGGAGCAGATACGCAGTATTTT. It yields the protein CASAGGGADTQYF.

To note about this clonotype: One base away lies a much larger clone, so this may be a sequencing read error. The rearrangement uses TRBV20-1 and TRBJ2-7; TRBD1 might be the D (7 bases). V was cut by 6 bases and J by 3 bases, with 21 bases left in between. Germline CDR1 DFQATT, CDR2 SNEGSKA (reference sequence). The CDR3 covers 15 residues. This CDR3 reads CSAITRGSGGYEQYF. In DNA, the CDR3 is TGCAGTGCCATTACACGGGGGTCAGGGGGCTACGAGCAGTACTTC.

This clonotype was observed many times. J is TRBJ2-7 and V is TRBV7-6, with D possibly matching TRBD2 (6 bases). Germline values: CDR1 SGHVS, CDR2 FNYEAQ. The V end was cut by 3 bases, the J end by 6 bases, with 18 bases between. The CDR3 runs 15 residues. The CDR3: CASSFLLAGSGEQYF. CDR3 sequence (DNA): TGTGCCAGCAGCTTCCTCCTGGCGGGGTCCGGCGAGCAGTACTTC.

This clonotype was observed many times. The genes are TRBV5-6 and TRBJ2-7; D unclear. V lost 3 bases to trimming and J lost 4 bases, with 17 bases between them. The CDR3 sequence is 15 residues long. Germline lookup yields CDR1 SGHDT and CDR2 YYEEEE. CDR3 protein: CASSSAGVRSYEQYF. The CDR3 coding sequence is TGTGCCAGCAGCTCCGCTGGGGTCAGGTCTTACGAGCAGTACTTC.

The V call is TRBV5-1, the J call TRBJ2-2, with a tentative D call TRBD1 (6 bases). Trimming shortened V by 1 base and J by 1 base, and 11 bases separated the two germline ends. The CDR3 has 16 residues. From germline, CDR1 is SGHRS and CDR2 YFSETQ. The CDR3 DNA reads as TGCGCCAGCAGCTTGACCGGGACACTGAACACCGGGGAGCTGTTTTTT. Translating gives CASSLTGTLNTGELFF.

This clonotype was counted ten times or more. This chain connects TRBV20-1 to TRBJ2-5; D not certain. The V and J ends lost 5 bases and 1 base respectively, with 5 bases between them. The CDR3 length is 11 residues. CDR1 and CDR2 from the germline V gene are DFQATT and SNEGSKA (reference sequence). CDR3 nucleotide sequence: TGCAGTGCTCCTATCCAAGAGACCCAGTACTTC. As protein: CSAPIQETQYF.

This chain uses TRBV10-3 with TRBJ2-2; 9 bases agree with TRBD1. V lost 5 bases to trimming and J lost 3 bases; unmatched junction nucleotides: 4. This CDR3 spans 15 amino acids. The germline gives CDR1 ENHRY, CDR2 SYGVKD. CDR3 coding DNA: TGTGCCATCAGTCCGACAGGGGGGGACACCGGGGAGCTGTTTTTT. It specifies CAISPTGGDTGELFF.

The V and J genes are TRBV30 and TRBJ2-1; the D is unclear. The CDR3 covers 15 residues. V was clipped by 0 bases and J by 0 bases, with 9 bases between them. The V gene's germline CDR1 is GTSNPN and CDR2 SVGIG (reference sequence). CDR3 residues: CAWSVGGYSYNEQFF. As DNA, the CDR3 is TGTGCCTGGAGTGTCGGCGGCTACTCCTACAATGAGCAGTTCTTC.

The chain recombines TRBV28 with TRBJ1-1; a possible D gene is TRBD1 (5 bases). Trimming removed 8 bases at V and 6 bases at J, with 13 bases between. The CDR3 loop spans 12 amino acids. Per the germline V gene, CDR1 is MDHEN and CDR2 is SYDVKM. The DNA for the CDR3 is TGTGCCAGCTGGGGATTGGGACCTGAAGCTTTCTTT. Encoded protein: CASWGLGPEAFF.

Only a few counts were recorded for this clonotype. CDR3 in amino acids: CASSIEGAGVLNQPQHF. The DNA of the CDR3 is TGTGCCAGTAGTATAGAAGGGGCAGGAGTATTAAATCAGCCCCAGCATTTT. The chain links TRBV19 to TRBJ1-5; D possibly corresponds to TRBD1 (5 bases). Trimming pared 0 bases from V and 4 bases from J, leaving 16 bases between. There are 17 residues in the CDR3. Germline-derived CDR1 and CDR2 are LNHDA and SQIVND (reference sequence).

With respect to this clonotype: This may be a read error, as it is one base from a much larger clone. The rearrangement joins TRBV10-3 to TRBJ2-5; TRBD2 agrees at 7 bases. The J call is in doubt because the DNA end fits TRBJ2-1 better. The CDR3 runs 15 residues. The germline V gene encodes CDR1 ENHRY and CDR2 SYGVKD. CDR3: CAISSSGWAHNEQFF. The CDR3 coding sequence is TGTGCCATCAGCAGTAGCGGGTGGGCCCACAATGAGCAGTTCTTC.

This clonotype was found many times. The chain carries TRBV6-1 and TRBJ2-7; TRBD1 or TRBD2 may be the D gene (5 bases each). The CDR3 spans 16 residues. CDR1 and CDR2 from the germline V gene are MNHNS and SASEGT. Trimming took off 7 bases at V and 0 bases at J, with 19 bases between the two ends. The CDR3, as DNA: TGTGCCAGCATCCATCCCCGGGACGGCAGCTCCTACGAGCAGTACTTC. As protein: CASIHPRDGSSYEQYF.

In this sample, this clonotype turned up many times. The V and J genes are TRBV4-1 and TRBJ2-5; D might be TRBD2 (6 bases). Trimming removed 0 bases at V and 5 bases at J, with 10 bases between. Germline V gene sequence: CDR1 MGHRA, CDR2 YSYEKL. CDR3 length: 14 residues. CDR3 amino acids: CASSQDLARETQYF. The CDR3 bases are TGCGCCAGCAGCCAAGATCTAGCGCGTGAGACCCAGTACTTC.

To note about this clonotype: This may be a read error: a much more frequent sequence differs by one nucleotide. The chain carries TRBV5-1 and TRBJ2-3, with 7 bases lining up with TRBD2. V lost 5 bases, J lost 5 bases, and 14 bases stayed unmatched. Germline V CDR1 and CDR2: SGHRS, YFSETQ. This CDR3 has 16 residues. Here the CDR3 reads CASRTRDYRFRDTQYF. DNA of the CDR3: TGCGCCAGCAGGACCCGGGACTACAGATTCCGAGATACGCAGTATTTT.

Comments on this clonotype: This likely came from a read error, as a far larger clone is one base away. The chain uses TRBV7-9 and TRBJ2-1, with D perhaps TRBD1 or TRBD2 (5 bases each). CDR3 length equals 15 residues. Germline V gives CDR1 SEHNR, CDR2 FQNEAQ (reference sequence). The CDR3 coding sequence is TGTTCCAGCAGCTTGGGGGACCAAATAAACAATGAGCAGTTCTTC. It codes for CSSSLGDQINNEQFF.

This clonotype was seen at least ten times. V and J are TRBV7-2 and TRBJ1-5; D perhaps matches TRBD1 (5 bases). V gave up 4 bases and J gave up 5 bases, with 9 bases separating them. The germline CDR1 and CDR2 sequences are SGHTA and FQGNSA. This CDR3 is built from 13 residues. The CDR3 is CASSSMGDQPQHF. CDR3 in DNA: TGTGCCAGCAGCTCCATGGGGGATCAGCCCCAGCATTTT.

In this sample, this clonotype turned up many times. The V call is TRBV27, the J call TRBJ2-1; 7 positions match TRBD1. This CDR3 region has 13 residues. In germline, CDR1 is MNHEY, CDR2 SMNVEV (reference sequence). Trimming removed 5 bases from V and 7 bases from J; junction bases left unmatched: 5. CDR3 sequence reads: CASSRDSRNEQFF. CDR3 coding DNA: TGTGCCAGCAGTCGGGACAGTAGGAATGAGCAGTTCTTC.

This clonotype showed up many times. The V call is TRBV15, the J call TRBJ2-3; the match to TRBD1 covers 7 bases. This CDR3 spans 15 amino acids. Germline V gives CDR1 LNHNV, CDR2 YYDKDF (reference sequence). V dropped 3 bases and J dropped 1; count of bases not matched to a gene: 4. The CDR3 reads CATSSRQGRTDTQYF. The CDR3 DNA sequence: TGTGCCACCAGCAGCCGACAGGGTCGCACAGATACGCAGTATTTT.

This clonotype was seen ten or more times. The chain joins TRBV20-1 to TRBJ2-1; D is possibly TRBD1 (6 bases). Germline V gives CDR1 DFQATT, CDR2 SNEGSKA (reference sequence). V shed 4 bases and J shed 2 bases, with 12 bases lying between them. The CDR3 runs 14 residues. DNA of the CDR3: TGCAGTGCTAATGGGACACTCGCCTACAATGAGCAGTTCTTC. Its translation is CSANGTLAYNEQFF.

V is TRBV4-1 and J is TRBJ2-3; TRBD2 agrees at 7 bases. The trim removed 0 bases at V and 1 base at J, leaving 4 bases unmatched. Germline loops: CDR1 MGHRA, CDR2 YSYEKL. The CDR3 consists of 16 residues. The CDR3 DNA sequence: TGCGCCAGCAGCCAAGATACAAGCGGGGGCACAGATACGCAGTATTTT. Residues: CASSQDTSGGTDTQYF.